Presented here are 2 T cell receptor beta chains from one specimen sequenced in a study of T cells after yellow fever vaccination. TCRdb redid the calling of the 5' RACE reads with MiXCR, one entry per CDR3 protein. The data show approximately 330,000 distinct CDR3 sequences, with about 12% seen just once and 3% to 4% held by the top ten. Source: CD4+ T cells sorted from PBMCs, taken 15 days after the yellow fever booster vaccination. The receptors originated from a man younger than 35 who received the YFV17D yellow fever vaccine.

This rearrangement joins TRBV28 to TRBJ1-5, with 7 bases fitting TRBD1. J gave up 4 bases and V 3 bases, and 3 bases lay outside the gene matches. CDR1 is MDHEN and CDR2 is SYDVKM in the germline V gene. This CDR3 comprises 14 residues. CDR3 sequence: CASSLTGRNQPQHF. The CDR3 DNA sequence: TGTGCCAGCAGTTTGACAGGGCGGAATCAGCCCCAGCATTTT.

This clonotype was observed many times. V and J are TRBV14 and TRBJ2-7; 9 positions match TRBD2. Germline loops: CDR1 SGHDN, CDR2 FVKESK. The CDR3 consists of 16 residues. J was trimmed by 3 bases and V by 0 bases; bases with no gene match: 6. The CDR3: CASSQEKRGERYEQYV. As DNA, the CDR3 is TGTGCCAGCAGCCAAGAGAAGCGGGGGGAACGCTACGAGCAGTACGTC.